These 31 T cell receptor beta chains originate from one sample sequenced in a study of blood T cell repertoires in COVID-19. Sequenced by immunoSEQ multiplex PCR; TCRdb stores in-frame clones only, minus some. The sample lists 150,000 to 200,000 clones, more than 80% occurring once. The sequencing input was peripheral blood. These receptor sequences come from a woman aged 60-75 years with COVID-19, enrolled during active disease.

This rearrangement joins TRBV6-5 to TRBJ2-1, with 8 positions matching TRBD2. Looked up from germline, CDR1 is MNHEY and CDR2 is SVGAGI. After removal of 11 bases from V and 3 bases from J, the junction contained 6 bases not matched to a gene. This CDR3 comprises 13 residues. The CDR3 bases are TGTGCCGCCGGGAGGGAGAGCTACAATGAGCAGTTCTTC. This encodes CAAGRESYNEQFF.

The rearrangement joins TRBV2 to TRBJ1-5; 8 bases are shared with TRBD1. The CDR3 contains 14 residues. The V segment lost 5 bases and the J segment 4 bases; nucleotides outside the gene matches: 4. The germline gives CDR1 SNHLY, CDR2 FYNNEI. The DNA for the CDR3 is TGTGCCAGCAGTTGGGACAGGACTAATCAGCCCCAGCATTTT. It specifies CASSWDRTNQPQHF.

The chain couples TRBV20-1 to TRBJ1-5, with D unclear. The germline V and J ends were trimmed by 3 bases and 0 bases, with 15 bases remaining between them. Per the germline V gene, CDR1 is DFQATT and CDR2 is SNEGSKA (reference sequence). This CDR3 has 16 amino acids. CDR3 coding DNA: TGCAGTGCTAGTCCCGGAGGAGTATATAGCAATCAGCCCCAGCATTTT. Protein: CSASPGGVYSNQPQHF.

The CDR3 region has the DNA TGTGCCATCGGCGGCTTTAGCACAGATACGCAGTATTTT. This gives the protein CAIGGFSTDTQYF. The J gene is TRBJ2-3, the V gene TRBV10-3; no reliable D call. The CDR3 covers 13 residues. CDR1 is ENHRY, CDR2 SYGVKD, per germline. The ends were cut back, 8 bases at V and 0 bases at J, with 9 bases in the middle.

The rearrangement uses TRBV3-1 (or the pseudogene TRBV3-2) and TRBJ1-1; a possible D gene is TRBD1 (6 bases). CDR3 length equals 14 residues. The germline V gene encodes CDR1 LGHDT and CDR2 YNNKEL (reference sequence). The V gene lost 3 bases and the J gene lost 7 bases, with 15 bases spanning the gap. CDR3 sequence reads: CASSQAGGALEAFF. The CDR3 DNA sequence: TGTGCCAGCAGCCAGGCCGGGGGGGCCCTTGAAGCTTTCTTT.

This chain links TRBV2 with TRBJ2-6; D uncertain. V gave up 7 bases and J gave up 0 bases, with 13 bases separating them. This CDR3 has 16 residues. Germline CDR1 and CDR2: SNHLY and FYNNEI. DNA of the CDR3: TGTGCCAGCACGGAGAGGCCAGTCTCTGGGGCCAACGTCCTGACTTTC. Translating gives CASTERPVSGANVLTF.

The CDR3 is CASSVDARRNSPLHF. The CDR3 coding sequence is TGTGCCAGCAGCGTAGATGCGAGGCGTAATTCACCCCTCCACTTT. The V and J genes are TRBV9 and TRBJ1-6, with no clear D. The CDR3 extends over 15 amino acids. With 0 bases removed from V and 6 bases from J, the gap between germline ends came to 10 bases. The germline CDR1 and CDR2 sequences are SGDLS and YYNGEE. The whole variable domain, filled in from reference TRBV9 and TRBJ1-6, reads DSGVTQTPKHLITATGQRVTLRCSPRSGDLSVYWYQQSLDQGLQFLIQYYNGEERAKGNILERFSAQQFPDLHSELNLSSLELGDSALYFCASSVDARRNSPLHFGNGTRLTVT.

The J gene is TRBJ1-2, the V gene TRBV6-1, with TRBD1 as a possible D gene (5 bases). The V and J ends lost 0 bases and 3 bases respectively, with 8 bases between them. Germline CDR1 is MNHNS and CDR2 is SASEGT. The CDR3 contains 14 residues. CDR3 nucleotides: TGTGCCAGCAGTGAAGCGGCGGGGGACTATGGCTACACCTTC. Translation: CASSEAAGDYGYTF.

The chain has TRBV4-3 and TRBJ1-5; the D gene is possibly TRBD1 (5 bases). CDR1 and CDR2 (germline): LGHNA, YSLEER. There are 16 residues in the CDR3. Trimming removed 0 bases from V and 7 bases from J, with 16 bases in between. The CDR3 nucleotides are TGCGCCAGCAGCCAAGATTTGGGACTAGAGCTCCAGCCCCAGCATTTT. Its protein product is CASSQDLGLELQPQHF.

The rearrangement joins TRBV6-5 to TRBJ1-1; tentative D call: TRBD1 (5 bases). Trimming stripped 4 bases from V and 0 bases from J, with 9 bases between. This CDR3 contains 14 residues. Germline V gene sequence: CDR1 MNHEY, CDR2 SVGAGI. The CDR3 sequence is CASSLDILNTEAFF. The CDR3, as DNA: TGTGCCAGCAGTTTGGACATACTGAACACTGAAGCTTTCTTT.

The CDR3 DNA reads as TGTGCCATCAGTGAGTGGGCCGGGGACTATGGCTACACCTTC. It specifies CAISEWAGDYGYTF. The chain carries TRBV10-3 and TRBJ1-2; D unresolved. Trimming shortened V by 1 base and J by 3 bases, and 9 bases separated the two germline ends. Germline V gene sequence: CDR1 ENHRY, CDR2 SYGVKD. This CDR3 spans 14 amino acids.

V and J are TRBV9 and TRBJ1-1; possible D gene TRBD1, 6 bases. Germline V gives CDR1 SGDLS, CDR2 YYNGEE. The CDR3 has 17 amino acids. With 5 bases removed from V and 3 bases from J, the gap between germline ends came to 23 bases. The CDR3 DNA is TGTGCCAGCAGTACCGGGACATCACAACGGGGGGACACTGAAGCTTTCTTT. Its translation is CASSTGTSQRGDTEAFF.

This clone was observed a handful of times. Germline and junction disagree at one end, which may indicate a read error. The chain carries TRBV19 and TRBJ1-6; D not certain. Germline V lookup: CDR1 LNHDA, CDR2 SQIVND (reference sequence). The CDR3 is 13 residues long. CDR3 sequence: CASRDSSNSPLHF. The CDR3 nucleotides are TGTGCCAGTAGAGACTCCTCTAATTCACCCCTCCACTTT.

V is TRBV5-1 and J is TRBJ1-1, with a tentative D call TRBD1 (6 bases). Germline V CDR1 and CDR2: SGHRS, YFSETQ. The CDR3 is made up of 15 amino acids. V lost 5 bases and J 4 bases, leaving 18 bases between the germline ends. As DNA, the CDR3 is TGCGCCAGCAGTTCCGGGGTGGGGGCGCCCACTGAAGCTTTCTTT. This translates into CASSSGVGAPTEAFF.

The rearrangement links TRBV6-5 to TRBJ1-2; D remains unclear. Germline CDR1 is MNHEY and CDR2 is SVGAGI. Trimming took 7 bases from V and 8 from J, leaving 17 bases between them. This CDR3 is built from 13 residues. DNA of the CDR3: TGTGCCAGCATCCCAGCTACTGGAGAGGGCTACACCTTC. Translation gives CASIPATGEGYTF.

The chain recombines TRBV24-1 with TRBJ1-5, with D perhaps TRBD1 (6 bases). The CDR3 has 14 amino acids. Germline V gene sequence: CDR1 KGHDR, CDR2 SFDVKD. V lost 9 bases and J 1 base, leaving 12 bases between the germline ends. The CDR3 region is CATSTGMSNQPQHF. The CDR3 DNA follows: TGTGCCACCTCAACAGGGATGAGCAATCAGCCCCAGCATTTT.

This clone has just one count. The genes are TRBV16 and TRBJ1-2; no clear D. The germline gives CDR1 KGHSY, CDR2 FQNENV. The CDR3 consists of 15 residues. V lost 2 bases and J 6 bases, leaving 16 bases between the germline ends. The CDR3 protein is CASSQRTVLTNGYTF. The CDR3 region has the DNA TGTGCCAGCAGCCAACGTACGGTTCTAACTAATGGCTACACCTTC.

This chain uses TRBV7-9 with TRBJ2-7; 7 nucleotides match TRBD1. This CDR3 contains 15 residues. Germline CDR1 SEHNR, CDR2 FQNEAQ (reference sequence). The V and J ends lost 1 base and 7 bases, in that order; junction bases with no gene match: 10. CDR3 loop: CASSLGDRAFFEQYF. The CDR3 DNA is TGTGCCAGCAGCTTAGGGGACAGAGCTTTTTTTGAGCAGTACTTC.

This clone was detected only a few times. The chain carries TRBV7-9 and TRBJ2-7; TRBD1 matches 7 bases. The CDR3 runs to 14 residues. Losses at the gene ends were 5 bases for V and 6 bases for J; bases not matched to a gene: 10. Germline-derived CDR1 and CDR2 are SEHNR and FQNEAQ (reference sequence). The CDR3 DNA reads TGTGCCAGCAGCCAGCCGAACAGGGGTCGCGAGCAGTACTTC. Its protein is CASSQPNRGREQYF. Based on the CDR3 plus reference TRBV7-9 and TRBJ2-7, the full variable domain is DTGVSQNPRHKITKRGQNVTFRCDPISEHNRLYWYRQTLGQGPEFLTYFQNEAQLEKSRLLSDRFSAERPKGSFSTLEIQRTEQGDSAMYLCASSQPNRGREQYFGPGTRLTVT.

The chain joins TRBV7-9 to TRBJ2-1, with 11 bases that match TRBD2. The CDR3 spans 15 residues. Germline trimming cut 5 bases from V and 4 bases from J; bases unmatched to any gene: 4. CDR1 SEHNR and CDR2 FQNEAQ come from the germline V gene (reference sequence). The CDR3 loop reads CASSPGTSGYNEQFF. DNA for the CDR3: TGTGCCAGCAGCCCCGGGACTAGCGGTTACAATGAGCAGTTCTTC.

The chain uses TRBV7-8 and TRBJ2-7, with D possibly being TRBD1 (5 bases). The CDR3 contains 13 residues. The germline V and J ends were trimmed by 1 base and 2 bases, with 6 bases remaining between them. Germline V gene sequence: CDR1 SGHVS, CDR2 FQNEAQ. Here the CDR3 reads CASSLGGPYEQYF. DNA for the CDR3: TGTGCCAGCAGCTTAGGGGGCCCCTACGAGCAGTACTTC.

The rearrangement uses TRBV9 and TRBJ2-7, with 7 bases matching TRBD1. CDR1 SGDLS and CDR2 YYNGEE come from the germline V gene. J lost 7 bases, V lost 3 bases, and 7 bases had no gene match. The CDR3 contains 13 residues. The CDR3 protein is CASSARTGGEQYF. DNA for the CDR3: TGTGCCAGCAGCGCCCGGACAGGAGGAGAGCAGTACTTC.

The CDR3 region is CASSQCDRDGNTIYF. The CDR3 DNA reads as TGTGCCAGCAGCCAATGTGACAGGGATGGAAACACCATATATTTT. The chain employs TRBV3-1 (or the pseudogene TRBV3-2) and TRBJ1-3; 7 positions agree with TRBD1. This CDR3 is built from 15 residues. V was clipped by 2 bases and J by 3 bases; unmatched bases: 4. The germline gives CDR1 LGHDT, CDR2 YNNKEL (reference sequence).

This chain uses TRBV5-4 with TRBJ2-3, with 8 bases fitting TRBD2. Looked up from germline, CDR1 is SGHNT and CDR2 is YYREEE (reference sequence). After removal of 0 bases from V and 4 bases from J, the junction contained 1 base not matched to a gene. This CDR3 contains 14 residues. The CDR3 DNA reads as TGTGCCAGCAGCTTGGGACTAGCGCCAGATACGCAGTATTTT. Its protein product is CASSLGLAPDTQYF.

The V and J genes are TRBV14 and TRBJ1-4, with a weak D call TRBD1 (6 bases). Trimming removed 2 bases at V and 2 bases at J, with 15 bases between. Germline V CDR1 and CDR2: SGHDN, FVKESK. The CDR3 length is 17 residues. In nucleotides, the CDR3 is TGTGCCAGCAGCCAATTGGACAGCCCCTTCACTAATGAAAAACTGTTTTTT. Its protein product is CASSQLDSPFTNEKLFF.

The chain combines TRBV3-1 (or the pseudogene TRBV3-2) with TRBJ2-7, with D unresolved. Germline values: CDR1 LGHDT, CDR2 YNNKEL (reference sequence). The CDR3 is 12 residues long. With 2 bases removed from V and 2 bases from J, the gap between germline ends came to 4 bases. The CDR3 DNA reads TGTGCCAGCAGCCAATTAGCCTACGAGCAGTACTTC. This translates into CASSQLAYEQYF.

V usage is TRBV30 and J usage is TRBJ1-5, with 7 nucleotides matching TRBD1. V shed 2 bases and J 7 bases; nucleotides not matched to a gene: 5. This CDR3 comprises 13 residues. The V gene's germline CDR1 is GTSNPN and CDR2 SVGIG (reference sequence). CDR3 bases: TGTGCCTGGAGTCCGGACAGGAAACAGCCCCAGCATTTT. Translated, it gives CAWSPDRKQPQHF.

The chain carries TRBV9 and TRBJ1-3; D is unresolved. The CDR3 sequence is 14 residues long. The V end lost 4 bases, the J end lost 1 base, and 9 bases lay between the germline ends. Germline V gene data show CDR1 as SGDLS and CDR2 as YYNGEE. CDR3 residues: CASSPPPSGNTIYF. In DNA form, the CDR3 reads TGTGCCAGCAGCCCCCCCCCGTCTGGAAACACCATATATTTT.

There are a few counts of this clone. The chain links TRBV6-2 or TRBV6-3 to TRBJ2-7, with TRBD1 identical over 9 bases. The CDR3 totals 14 residues. The J segment lost 2 bases and the V segment lost 7 bases, leaving 6 bases of the junction unmatched. Germline-derived CDR1 and CDR2 are MNHEY and SVGEGT. CDR3 coding DNA: TGTGCCAGCACCCCGTGGGACAGGGCCTACGAGCAGTACTTC. Translated: CASTPWDRAYEQYF.

This clone was counted once. The rearrangement uses TRBV2 and TRBJ1-5; the D is unclear. Germline V gene lookup returns CDR1 SNHLY and CDR2 FYNNEI. V was clipped by 8 bases and J by 3 bases, with 11 bases between them. The length of the CDR3 is 13 residues. CDR3 sequence (DNA): TGTGCCAGCGCCGGCGGGGTCAATCAGCCCCAGCATTTT. This encodes CASAGGVNQPQHF. Based on the CDR3 plus reference TRBV2 and TRBJ1-5, the full variable domain is EPEVTQTPSHQVTQMGQEVILRCVPISNHLYFYWYRQILGQKVEFLVSFYNNEISEKSEIFDDQFSVERPDGSNFTLKIRSTKLEDSAMYFCASAGGVNQPQHFGDGTRLSIL.

The chain couples TRBV4-3 to TRBJ2-7, with 16 bases fitting TRBD2. The CDR3 totals 20 residues. The germline V gene has CDR1 LGHNA and CDR2 YSLEER. Unmatched junction bases numbered 15, after V lost 0 bases and J lost 7 bases. CDR3 loop: CASSQDPDRGLAGGPGEQYF. DNA for the CDR3: TGCGCCAGCAGCCAAGATCCCGACAGGGGACTAGCGGGGGGGCCGGGGGAGCAGTACTTC.